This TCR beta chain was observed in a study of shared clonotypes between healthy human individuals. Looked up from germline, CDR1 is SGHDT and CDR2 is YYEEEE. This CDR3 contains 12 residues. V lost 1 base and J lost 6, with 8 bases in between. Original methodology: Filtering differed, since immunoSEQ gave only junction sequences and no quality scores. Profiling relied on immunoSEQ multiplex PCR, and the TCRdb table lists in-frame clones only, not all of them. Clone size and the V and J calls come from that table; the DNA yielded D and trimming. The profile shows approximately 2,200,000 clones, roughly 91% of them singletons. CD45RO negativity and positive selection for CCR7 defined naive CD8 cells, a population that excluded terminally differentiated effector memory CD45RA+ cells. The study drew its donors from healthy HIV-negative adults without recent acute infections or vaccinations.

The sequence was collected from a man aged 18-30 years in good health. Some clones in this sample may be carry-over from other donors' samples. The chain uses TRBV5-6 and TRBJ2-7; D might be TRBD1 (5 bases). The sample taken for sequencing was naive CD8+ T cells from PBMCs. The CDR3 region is CASSLLRGEQYF. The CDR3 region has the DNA TGTGCCAGCAGCTTGTTAAGGGGCGAGCAGTACTTC. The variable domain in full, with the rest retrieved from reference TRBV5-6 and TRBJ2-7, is DAGVTQSPTHLIKTRGQQVTLRCSPKSGHDTVSWYQQALGQGPQFIFQYYEEEERQRGNFPDRFSGHQFPNYSSELNVNALLLGDSALYLCASSLLRGEQYFGPGTRLTVT.